Listed below are T cell receptor beta chains from one sample, sequenced in a study of T cells in Graves' hyperthyroidism and ophthalmopathy. Each CDR3 protein is one row after TCRdb ran MiXCR on the multiplex PCR reads. This sample has under 400,000 distinct CDR3 sequences, with 15% to 18% found just once. The specimen was blood. All receptors derive from a woman between 18 and 29 years old with Graves' hyperthyroidism that later progressed to Graves' ophthalmopathy. CDR3s leave out the opening cysteine and the closing phenylalanine or tryptophan. Fields, in order: D gene, clone size, V gene, J gene, CDR3 protein. The D gene is left open where the match is weak. Clone size, where shown, is once, few, many, or a class for clones that have expanded.

.	.	TRBV5-4	TRBJ1-1	ASSLAGHLVEAF
.	few	TRBV20-1	TRBJ1-4	SARSFGPPNEKLF
.	many	TRBV18	TRBJ2-4	ASSPSLGMAKNIQY
TRBD1	few	TRBV9	TRBJ2-5	ASSATDRGEETQY
.	few	TRBV3-1	TRBJ1-1	ASSLQGGVTEAF
TRBD2	many	TRBV6-2/TRBV6-3	TRBJ2-1	ASAYIGLANNEQF
.	many	TRBV4-1	TRBJ1-1	ASSPAPLSTEAF
TRBD1	few	TRBV5-5	TRBJ1-5	ASSPKQGASNQPQH
TRBD2	.	TRBV4-2	TRBJ2-7	ASSPLGLADTYEQY
.	few	TRBV30	TRBJ2-7	AWSPPLGFGGYEQY
.	many	TRBV28	TRBJ2-5	ASSLGPRRSETQY
TRBD2	few	TRBV7-2	TRBJ2-3	ASSLGRLAGADTQY
.	many	TRBV27	TRBJ1-6	ASSLEGYNSPLH
TRBD1	.	TRBV20-1	TRBJ2-7	SADDRDHEQY
TRBD2	few	TRBV6-2/TRBV6-3	TRBJ2-7	ASRDAGGPHEQY
.	few	TRBV9	TRBJ1-5	ASSVQANQPQH
TRBD2	few	TRBV19	TRBJ2-4	ASLQTGLAGGRNIQY
TRBD1	few	TRBV2	TRBJ1-6	AGSLDRVNSPLH
.	many	TRBV5-1	TRBJ2-2	ASSLDSRAGELF
.	many	TRBV7-2	TRBJ1-6	ASSLAGQGVESPLH
TRBD2	.	TRBV6-1	TRBJ2-3	ASSAGLAETDTQY